A selection of T cell receptor beta chains follows, all from one sample in a study of blood T cell repertoires in COVID-19. Clones were sequenced by immunoSEQ multiplex PCR, and TCRdb holds only the in-frame ones, with some missing. The data contain 200,000 to 300,000 clones, approximately 84% of them singletons. Sequences were obtained from peripheral blood. The receptor set was obtained from a woman of 80 years or more with acute or convalescent COVID-19. Each CDR3 is given with its conserved first and last residue. The D gene is left open where the match is weak. Only part of the rows carry a size: once, few, many, or a class if the clone is expanded.

CDR3aa	CDR3nt	d_gene	j_gene	abundance	len	v_gene
CASSFASPTGEQPQHF	TGTGCCAGCAGCTTTGCCTCCCCGACAGGGGAGCAGCCCCAGCATTTT	TRBD1	TRBJ1-5	many	16	TRBV7-9
CASSSSGGSNEQFF	TGTGCCAGCAGCTCTAGCGGGGGAAGCAATGAGCAGTTCTTC	TRBD2	TRBJ2-1	-	14	TRBV7-6
CASSLATTTSGNYNEQFF	TGCGCCAGCAGCTTGGCCACAACGACTAGCGGGAACTACAATGAGCAGTTCTTC	TRBD2	TRBJ2-1	few	18	TRBV5-1
CSAATGANEKLFF	TGCAGCGCCGCGACAGGGGCTAATGAAAAACTGTTTTTT	TRBD1	TRBJ1-4	-	13	TRBV29-1
CASSLAGGVTDTQYF	TGTGCCAGCAGCTTGGCTGGCGGGGTCACAGATACGCAGTATTTT	-	TRBJ2-3	-	15	TRBV5-8
CASTSWAAGQNTDTQYF	TGTGCCAGCACCTCTTGGGCAGCGGGGCAAAACACAGATACGCAGTATTTT	TRBD2	TRBJ2-3	once	17	TRBV28
CASSSSGGADTGELFF	TGTGCCAGCAGTTCTAGCGGGGGGGCCGACACCGGGGAGCTGTTTTTT	TRBD2	TRBJ2-2	-	16	TRBV6-5
CASSFTRGYGGELFF	TGTGCCAGCAGTTTTACAAGGGGGTATGGCGGGGAGCTGTTTTTT	-	TRBJ2-2	-	15	TRBV28
CASSFGGSTDTQYF	TGTGCCAGCAGCTTCGGGGGGAGCACAGATACGCAGTATTTT	TRBD2	TRBJ2-3	-	14	TRBV7-9
CASSALPGQGSKLFF	TGTGCCAGCAGCGCCCTCCCTGGACAGGGAAGTAAATTGTTTTTT	TRBD1	TRBJ1-4	once	15	TRBV9
CASSLRDSDTGELFF	TGTGCCAGCAGCTTACGGGACAGTGACACCGGGGAGCTGTTTTTT	TRBD1	TRBJ2-2	-	15	TRBV7-6
CAIRGLAEETQYF	TGTGCCATCCGAGGACTAGCGGAAGAGACCCAGTACTTC	TRBD2	TRBJ2-5	-	13	TRBV6-5
CASSQDGGAQSYEQFF	TGTGCCAGCAGCCAAGATGGGGGGGCCCAATCTTATGAGCAGTTCTTC	-	TRBJ2-1	-	16	TRBV3-1/TRBV3-2
CASSLASSPPEKLFF	TGTGCCAGCAGCTTGGCCTCCTCCCCGCCTGAAAAACTGTTTTTT	-	TRBJ1-4	-	15	TRBV7-9
CASSLLAPSSYNEQFF	TGTGCCAGCAGTTTATTAGCTCCGAGCTCCTACAATGAGCAGTTCTTC	-	TRBJ2-1	-	16	TRBV28
CASSLIPPQGDLSTEAFF	TGTGCCAGCAGCTTAATTCCCCCCCAGGGGGATCTTAGCACTGAAGCTTTCTTT	TRBD1	TRBJ1-1	-	18	TRBV7-3
CASSDQASRPLHF	TGCGCCAGCAGTGACCAGGCGAGTCGCCCCCTCCACTTT	-	TRBJ1-6	-	13	TRBV10-2
CSAINYEQYF	TGCAGTGCTATTAATTACGAGCAGTACTTC	-	TRBJ2-7	-	10	TRBV20-1
CASSQLMGQGDTEAFF	TGCGCCAGCAGCCAACTTATGGGACAGGGAGACACTGAAGCTTTCTTT	TRBD1	TRBJ1-1	-	16	TRBV4-1
CASTVERFAYEQYF	TGTGCCAGCACCGTCGAGAGGTTCGCCTACGAGCAGTACTTC	-	TRBJ2-7	-	14	TRBV6-5
CASSLVRQGVGEQYF	TGTGCCAGCAGCTTAGTTAGGCAGGGGGTGGGCGAGCAGTACTTC	TRBD1	TRBJ2-7	-	15	TRBV11-2
CAISARGGSGANVLTF	TGTGCCATCAGTGCGCGGGGGGGGTCTGGGGCCAACGTCCTGACTTTC	TRBD2	TRBJ2-6	-	16	TRBV10-3
CASSPGWDTQYF	TGTGCCAGCAGCCCAGGGTGGGATACGCAGTATTTT	-	TRBJ2-3	-	12	TRBV3-1/TRBV3-2
CASNRGDKFTEAFF	TGTGCCAGTAACAGGGGTGATAAATTTACTGAAGCTTTCTTT	TRBD1	TRBJ1-1	-	14	TRBV19
CASSTGGRQPQHF	TGTGCCAGCAGTACAGGGGGCCGGCAGCCCCAGCATTTT	TRBD1	TRBJ1-5	-	13	TRBV12-3/TRBV12-4
CASSQEVGARQTQYF	TGTGCCAGCAGCCAAGAGGTGGGAGCAAGGCAGACCCAGTACTTC	-	TRBJ2-5	few	15	TRBV4-2